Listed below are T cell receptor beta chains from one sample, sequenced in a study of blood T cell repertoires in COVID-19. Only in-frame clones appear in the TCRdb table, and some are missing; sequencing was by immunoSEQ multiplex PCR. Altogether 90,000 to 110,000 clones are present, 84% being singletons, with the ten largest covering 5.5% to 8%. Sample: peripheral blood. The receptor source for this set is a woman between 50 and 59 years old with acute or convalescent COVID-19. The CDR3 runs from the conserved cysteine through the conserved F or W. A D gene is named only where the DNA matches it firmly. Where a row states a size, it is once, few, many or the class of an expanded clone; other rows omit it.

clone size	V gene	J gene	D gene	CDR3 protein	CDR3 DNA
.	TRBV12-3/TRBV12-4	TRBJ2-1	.	CASPIQGWNEQFF	TGTGCCAGCCCTATCCAGGGTTGGAATGAGCAGTTCTTC
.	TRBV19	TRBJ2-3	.	CASSIQGSSTDTQYF	TGTGCCAGTAGTATACAGGGCAGCAGCACAGATACGCAGTATTTT
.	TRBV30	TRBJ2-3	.	CASQTQDRLLLGGTQYF	TGTGCCTCACAAACCCAGGACAGGCTCCTTTTAGGGGGGACGCAGTATTTT
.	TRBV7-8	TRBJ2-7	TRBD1	CASSLRDRDYEQYF	TGTGCCAGCAGCCTCCGGGACAGGGACTACGAGCAGTACTTC
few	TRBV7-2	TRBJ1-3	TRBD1	CASSFRNWGQGSSGNTIYF	TGTGCCAGCAGCTTCCGAAACTGGGGACAGGGGAGCTCTGGAAACACCATATATTTT
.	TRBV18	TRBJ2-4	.	CASSPSVAKNIQYF	TGTGCCAGCTCACCATCCGTAGCCAAAAACATTCAGTACTTC
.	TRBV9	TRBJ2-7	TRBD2	CASSPAGGLNEQYF	TGTGCCAGCAGCCCAGCGGGGGGGCTTAACGAGCAGTACTTC
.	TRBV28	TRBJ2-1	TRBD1	CASSPRTGHRGNEQFF	TGTGCCAGCAGTCCACGGACAGGGCATAGGGGCAATGAGCAGTTCTTC
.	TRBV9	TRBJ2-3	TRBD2	CASSVLGLAGTDTQYF	TGTGCCAGCAGCGTATTAGGGCTAGCGGGCACAGATACGCAGTATTTT
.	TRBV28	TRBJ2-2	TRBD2	CASRTGGQGTGELFF	TGTGCCAGCAGGACGGGGGGGCAGGGCACCGGGGAGCTGTTTTTT
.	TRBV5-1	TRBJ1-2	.	CASSLSHSGDGYTF	TGCGCCAGCAGCTTGTCTCATTCGGGAGATGGCTACACCTTC
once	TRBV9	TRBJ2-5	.	CASSVGGAGGETQYF	TGTGCCAGCAGCGTAGGTGGAGCTGGGGGGGAGACCCAGTACTTC
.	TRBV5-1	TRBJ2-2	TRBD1	CASSLTWDRGGTGELFF	TGCGCCAGCAGCTTGACCTGGGACAGGGGGGGAACCGGGGAGCTGTTTTTT
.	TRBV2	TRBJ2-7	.	CASTILGEQYF	TGTGCCAGCACTATCCTCGGGGAGCAGTACTTC
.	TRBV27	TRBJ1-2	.	CASRGGGARGYTF	TGTGCCAGCAGGGGGGGAGGGGCGAGAGGCTACACCTTC
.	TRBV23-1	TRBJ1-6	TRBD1	CASTPGQSPSSYNSPLHF	TGCGCCAGCACCCCGGGACAGAGCCCTAGCTCCTATAATTCACCCCTCCACTTT
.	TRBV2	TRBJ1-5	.	CASSDFANSNQPQHF	TGTGCCAGCAGTGATTTTGCTAATAGCAATCAGCCCCAGCATTTT
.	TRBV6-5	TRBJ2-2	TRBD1	CASRAGTGVTGELFF	TGTGCCAGCAGAGCCGGGACAGGGGTCACCGGGGAGCTGTTTTTT
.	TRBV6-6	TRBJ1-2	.	CASRDTRNYGYTF	TGTGCCAGCAGAGATACGCGGAACTATGGCTACACCTTC
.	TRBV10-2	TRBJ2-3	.	CASSQSGTSTDTQYF	TGCGCCAGCAGTCAAAGCGGGACAAGCACAGATACGCAGTATTTT
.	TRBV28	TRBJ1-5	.	CASTIEGGAYQPQHF	TGTGCCAGCACCATCGAGGGGGGGGCTTATCAGCCCCAGCATTTT
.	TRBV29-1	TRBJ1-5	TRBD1	CSVSLGQINQPQHF	TGCAGCGTTTCCCTGGGACAGATCAATCAGCCCCAGCATTTT
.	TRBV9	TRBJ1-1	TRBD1	CASSSQGVSTEAFF	TGTGCCAGCAGCTCCCAGGGGGTTAGCACTGAAGCTTTCTTT
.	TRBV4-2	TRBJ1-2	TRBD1	CASSQPLRQGQRGYTF	TGTGCCAGCAGCCAACCGCTTCGACAGGGGCAACGGGGCTACACCTTC
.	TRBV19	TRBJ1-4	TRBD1	CASSPRGQGRTTNEKLFF	TGTGCCAGTAGTCCGAGGGGACAGGGGAGAACGACTAATGAAAAACTGTTTTTT
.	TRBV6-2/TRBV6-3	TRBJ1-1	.	CASSHFSPYEAFF	TGTGCCAGCAGTCACTTCTCCCCCTATGAAGCTTTCTTT
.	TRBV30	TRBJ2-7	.	CAWSGAVKLQYF	TGTGCCTGGAGCGGCGCGGTCAAATTGCAGTACTTC
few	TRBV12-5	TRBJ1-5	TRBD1	CASGLTNVPDRGEYSNQPQHF	TGTGCTAGTGGTCTCACCAACGTTCCTGACAGGGGCGAATATAGCAATCAGCCCCAGCATTTT
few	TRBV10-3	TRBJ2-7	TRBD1	CAISEVDRVTLSYEQYF	TGTGCCATCAGTGAGGTGGACAGGGTGACCCTCTCCTACGAGCAGTACTTC
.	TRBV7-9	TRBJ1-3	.	CASSFGLGNTIYF	TGTGCCAGCAGCTTCGGACTTGGAAACACCATATATTTT
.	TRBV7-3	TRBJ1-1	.	CASSSTGQKNTEAFF	TGTGCCAGCAGCTCAACCGGACAGAAGAACACTGAAGCTTTCTTT
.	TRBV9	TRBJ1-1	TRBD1	CASSPTGGRPEAFF	TGTGCCAGCAGCCCGACAGGGGGCAGGCCTGAAGCTTTCTTT
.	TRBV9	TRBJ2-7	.	CASSVGAGQWHEQYF	TGTGCCAGCAGCGTAGGGGCAGGCCAATGGCACGAGCAGTACTTC
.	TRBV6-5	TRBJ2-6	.	CASSYGGSRGANVLTF	TGTGCCAGCAGTTACGGGGGGTCTCGTGGGGCCAACGTCCTGACTTTC
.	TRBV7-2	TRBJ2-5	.	CASSQNLAPVGTQYF	TGTGCCAGCAGCCAAAATTTAGCGCCCGTCGGGACCCAGTACTTC
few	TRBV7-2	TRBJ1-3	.	CASSLVSGNGVSGNTIYF	TGTGCCAGCAGCCTCGTAAGCGGGAACGGGGTCTCTGGAAACACCATATATTTT